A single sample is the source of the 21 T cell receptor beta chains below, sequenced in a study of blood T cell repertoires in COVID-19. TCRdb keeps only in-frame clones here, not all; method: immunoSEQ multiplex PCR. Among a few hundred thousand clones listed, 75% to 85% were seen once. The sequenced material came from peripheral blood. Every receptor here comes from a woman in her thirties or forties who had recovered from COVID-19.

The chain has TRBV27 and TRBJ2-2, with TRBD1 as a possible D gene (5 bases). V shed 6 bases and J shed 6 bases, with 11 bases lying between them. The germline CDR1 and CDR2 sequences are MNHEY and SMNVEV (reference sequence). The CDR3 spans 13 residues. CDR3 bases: TGTGCCAGCAGGGGGCAAACCCCCGGGGAGCTGTTTTTT. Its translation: CASRGQTPGELFF.

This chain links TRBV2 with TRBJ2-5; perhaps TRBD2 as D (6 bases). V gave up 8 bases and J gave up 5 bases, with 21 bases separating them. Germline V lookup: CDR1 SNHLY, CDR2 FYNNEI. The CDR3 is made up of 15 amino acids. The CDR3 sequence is CASSSRPGSWETQYF. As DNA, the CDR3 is TGTGCCAGCTCTTCCCGGCCCGGGAGCTGGGAGACCCAGTACTTC.

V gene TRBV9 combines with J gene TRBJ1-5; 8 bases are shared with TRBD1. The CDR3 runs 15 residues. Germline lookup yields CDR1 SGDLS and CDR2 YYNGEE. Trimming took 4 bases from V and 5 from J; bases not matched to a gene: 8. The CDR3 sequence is CASSPGQGGYQPQHF. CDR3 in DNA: TGTGCCAGCAGCCCCGGACAGGGCGGTTATCAGCCCCAGCATTTT.

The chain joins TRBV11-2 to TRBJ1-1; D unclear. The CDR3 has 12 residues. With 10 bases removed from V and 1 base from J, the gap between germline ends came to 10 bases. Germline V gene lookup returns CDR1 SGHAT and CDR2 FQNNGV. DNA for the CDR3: TGTGCCACGGCCGGGGAGAACACTGAAGCTTTCTTT. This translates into CATAGENTEAFF.

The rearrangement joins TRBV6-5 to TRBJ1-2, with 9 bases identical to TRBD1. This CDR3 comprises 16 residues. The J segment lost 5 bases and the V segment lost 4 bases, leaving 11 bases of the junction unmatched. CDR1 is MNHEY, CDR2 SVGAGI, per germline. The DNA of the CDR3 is TGTGCCAGCAGTTCCATGACAGGGGGTGTATCGTATGGCTACACCTTC. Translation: CASSSMTGGVSYGYTF.

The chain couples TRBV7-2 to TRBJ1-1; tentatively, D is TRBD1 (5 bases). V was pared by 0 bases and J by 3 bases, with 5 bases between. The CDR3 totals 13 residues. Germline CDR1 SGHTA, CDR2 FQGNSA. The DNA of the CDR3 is TGTGCCAGCAGCTTAGCAGGGGACACTGAAGCTTTCTTT. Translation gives CASSLAGDTEAFF. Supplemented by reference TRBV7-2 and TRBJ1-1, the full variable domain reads GAGVSQSPSNKVTEKGKDVELRCDPISGHTALYWYRQSLGQGLEFLIYFQGNSAPDKSGLPSDRFSAERTGGSVSTLTIQRTQQEDSAVYLCASSLAGDTEAFFGQGTRLTVV.

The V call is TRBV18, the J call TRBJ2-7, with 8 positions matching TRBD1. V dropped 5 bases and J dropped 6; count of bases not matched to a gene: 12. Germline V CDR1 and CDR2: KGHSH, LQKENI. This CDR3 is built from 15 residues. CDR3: CASSALGQESGEQYF. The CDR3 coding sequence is TGTGCCAGCTCAGCACTGGGACAGGAATCGGGCGAGCAGTACTTC.

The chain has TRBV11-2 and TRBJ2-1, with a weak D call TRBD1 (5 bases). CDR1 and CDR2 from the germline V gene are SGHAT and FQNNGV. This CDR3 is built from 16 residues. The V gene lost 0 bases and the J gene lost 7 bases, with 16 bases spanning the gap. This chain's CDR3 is CASSLDLGAGRNEQFF. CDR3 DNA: TGTGCCAGCAGCTTAGATCTTGGGGCAGGGCGGAATGAGCAGTTCTTC.

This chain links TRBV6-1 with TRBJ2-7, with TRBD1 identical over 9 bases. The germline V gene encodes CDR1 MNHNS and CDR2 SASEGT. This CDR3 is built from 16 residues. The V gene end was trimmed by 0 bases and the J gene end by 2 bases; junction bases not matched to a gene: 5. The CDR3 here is CASSEARTGAPYEQYF. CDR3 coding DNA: TGTGCCAGCAGTGAAGCAAGGACAGGGGCTCCCTACGAGCAGTACTTC.

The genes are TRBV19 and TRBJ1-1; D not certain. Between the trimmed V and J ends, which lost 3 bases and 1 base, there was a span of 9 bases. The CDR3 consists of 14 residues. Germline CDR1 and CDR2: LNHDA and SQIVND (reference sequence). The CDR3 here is CASSMIAGNTEAFF. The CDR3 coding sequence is TGTGCCAGTAGTATGATCGCCGGGAACACTGAAGCTTTCTTT.

In DNA, the CDR3 is TGCGCCAGCAGCTTGGAGGGAGCGGGGGGGCCAGATACGCAGTATTTT. The encoded protein is CASSLEGAGGPDTQYF. The chain combines TRBV5-1 with TRBJ2-3; TRBD2 aligns across 10 bases. CDR1 and CDR2 (germline): SGHRS, YFSETQ. CDR3 length: 16 residues. V dropped 0 bases and J dropped 4; count of bases not matched to a gene: 5.

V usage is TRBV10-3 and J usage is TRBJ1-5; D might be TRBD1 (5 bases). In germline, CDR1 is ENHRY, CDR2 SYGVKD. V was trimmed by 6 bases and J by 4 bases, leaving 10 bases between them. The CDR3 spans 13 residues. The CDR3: CAISDGGNQPQHF. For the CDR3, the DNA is TGTGCCATCAGCGACGGGGGGAATCAGCCCCAGCATTTT.

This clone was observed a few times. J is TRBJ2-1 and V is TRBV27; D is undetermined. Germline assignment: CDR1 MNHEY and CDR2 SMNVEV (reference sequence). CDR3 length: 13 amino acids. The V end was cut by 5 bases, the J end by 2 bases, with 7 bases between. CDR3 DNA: TGTGCCAGCAGTCCCCTACCCTACAATGAGCAGTTCTTC. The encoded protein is CASSPLPYNEQFF.

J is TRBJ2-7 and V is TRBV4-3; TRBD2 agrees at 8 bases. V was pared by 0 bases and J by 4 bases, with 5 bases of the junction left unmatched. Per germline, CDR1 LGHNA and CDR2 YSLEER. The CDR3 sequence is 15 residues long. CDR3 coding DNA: TGCGCCAGCAGCCAAGACAACGGGGGGGCGTACGAGCAGTACTTC. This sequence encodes CASSQDNGGAYEQYF.

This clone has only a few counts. Here the CDR3 DNA reads TGTGCCAGCAGCTTAGCAAGCCAGGCCGGCTATGGCTACACCTTC. This codes for CASSLASQAGYGYTF. The chain is built from TRBV7-8 and TRBJ1-2; D remains unclear. The germline V gene encodes CDR1 SGHVS and CDR2 FQNEAQ. The CDR3 runs to 15 residues. With 0 bases removed from V and 4 bases from J, the gap between germline ends came to 12 bases.

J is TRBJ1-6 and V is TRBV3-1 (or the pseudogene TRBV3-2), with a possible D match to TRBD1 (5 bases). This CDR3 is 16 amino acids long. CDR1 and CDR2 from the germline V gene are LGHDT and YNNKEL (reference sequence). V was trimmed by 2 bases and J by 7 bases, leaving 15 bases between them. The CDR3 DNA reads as TGTGCCAGCAGCCAACTCGGGGGAGTCGGGAATTCACCCCTCCACTTT. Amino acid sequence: CASSQLGGVGNSPLHF.

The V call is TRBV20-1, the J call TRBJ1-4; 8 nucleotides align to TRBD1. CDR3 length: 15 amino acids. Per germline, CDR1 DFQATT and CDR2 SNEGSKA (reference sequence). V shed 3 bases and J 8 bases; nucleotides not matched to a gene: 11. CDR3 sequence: CSASSPDRVLEKLFF. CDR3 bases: TGCAGTGCTAGTAGTCCGGACAGGGTATTGGAAAAACTGTTTTTT.

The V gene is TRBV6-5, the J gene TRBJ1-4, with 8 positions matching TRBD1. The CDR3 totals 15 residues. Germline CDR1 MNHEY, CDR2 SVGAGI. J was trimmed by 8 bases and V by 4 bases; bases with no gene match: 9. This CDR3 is CASSSQGAREEKLFF. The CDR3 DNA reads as TGTGCCAGCAGTTCCCAGGGGGCGAGGGAGGAAAAACTGTTTTTT.

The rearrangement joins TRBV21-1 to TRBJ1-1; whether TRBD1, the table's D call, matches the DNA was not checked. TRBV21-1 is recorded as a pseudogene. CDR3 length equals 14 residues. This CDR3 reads CASVAGAPFTEAFF. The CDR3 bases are TGTGCCAGCGTTGCAGGGGCGCCGTTTACTGAAGCTTTCTTT.

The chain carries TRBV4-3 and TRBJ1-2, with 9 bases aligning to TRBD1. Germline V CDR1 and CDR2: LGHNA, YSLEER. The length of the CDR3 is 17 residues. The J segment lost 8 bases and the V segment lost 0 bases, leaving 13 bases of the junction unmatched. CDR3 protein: CASSQDFPGGQGFGYTF. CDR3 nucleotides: TGCGCCAGCAGCCAAGATTTTCCTGGGGGACAGGGCTTCGGCTACACCTTC.

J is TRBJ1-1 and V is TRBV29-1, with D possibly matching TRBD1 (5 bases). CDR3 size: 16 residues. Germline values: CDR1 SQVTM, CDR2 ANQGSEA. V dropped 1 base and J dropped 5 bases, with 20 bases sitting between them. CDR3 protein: CSVEAVRGPGGTEAFF. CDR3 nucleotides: TGCAGCGTTGAAGCGGTGAGAGGACCCGGGGGAACTGAAGCTTTCTTT.